Sequencing of this T cell receptor (beta chain) was carried out in a study of CD8 T cells in Susac syndrome. General study results and limits: The total CD8+ repertoires yielded 15 to 20 Susac-specific public clones and the CD8+ TEMRA repertoires yielded five or six.

It was with random hexamers that roughly 0.45 to 1 ug RNA was reverse transcribed. Coverage of TCR beta CDR3 amplification by immunoSEQ multiplex PCR extended to 54 Vbeta and 13 Jbeta. TCRdb recomputed calls from the immunoSEQ multiplex PCR reads with MiXCR, one row per CDR3 protein. The sample yields 75,000 or so distinct CDR3 sequences, around 94% seen once. The CDR3 loop spans 16 amino acids. Germline V gene sequence: CDR1 LGHDT, CDR2 YNNKEL (reference sequence). The ends lost 3 bases at V and 7 bases at J; junction bases unmatched: 9. A word on this clonotype: Its matching antigen is unknown.

Bulk CD8+ and CD4+ cells came from magnetic negative isolation; CD8+ TEMRA by FACS. This receptor was obtained from a human donor with Susac syndrome. This chain links TRBV3-1 with TRBJ2-3; 11 bases map to TRBD2. The sequencing sample was made of CD8+ T cells from PBMCs. CDR3: CASSHETSGGTHTQYF. The DNA of the CDR3 is TGTGCCAGCAGCCACGAAACTAGCGGGGGTACGCATACGCAGTATTTT.